This paragraph covers one T cell receptor (beta chain) sequence. Its specificity is unknown. Treatment meaning: some 19 received Ad26.COV2.S at low or high dose, single or two shots; roughly five received placebo; per-sample allocation not given. Following the first vaccine or placebo injection, samples were taken on day 63. An Ad26 vector expressing Wuhan-strain SARS-CoV-2 spike constituted the vaccine. The data were obtained in a study of Ad26.COV2.S vaccination and SARS-CoV-2 variants. About the study: Doses of Ad26.COV2.S were injected into muscle once or twice, 56 days apart.

Study-wide points: TCR breadth and depth analyses may have underestimated total T cell responses. Marked by substantial breadth, spike-specific CD8+ and CD4+ T cell responses were reportedly seen after vaccination.

The assay was immunoSEQ multiplex PCR, and TCRdb's table has in-frame clones only and misses some. This sample has around 450,000 clones; roughly nine tenths occur once, and the top ten carry just over 2.5%. This TCR was sampled from a person between 18 and 65 years old who received the Ad26.COV2.S COVID-19 vaccine or a placebo. Source: peripheral blood, taken in a trial of Ad26.COV2.S vaccine versus placebo.

The CDR3 DNA is TGTGCCAGCAGTCAGGCAGGGATGATTGGCTACACCTTC. It specifies CASSQAGMIGYTF. The chain combines TRBV28 with TRBJ1-2; a weak D match, TRBD1 (5 bases). Germline-derived CDR1 and CDR2 are MDHEN and SYDVKM. This CDR3 has 13 amino acids. V was shortened by 5 bases and J by 7 bases, with 14 bases between the two germline ends.